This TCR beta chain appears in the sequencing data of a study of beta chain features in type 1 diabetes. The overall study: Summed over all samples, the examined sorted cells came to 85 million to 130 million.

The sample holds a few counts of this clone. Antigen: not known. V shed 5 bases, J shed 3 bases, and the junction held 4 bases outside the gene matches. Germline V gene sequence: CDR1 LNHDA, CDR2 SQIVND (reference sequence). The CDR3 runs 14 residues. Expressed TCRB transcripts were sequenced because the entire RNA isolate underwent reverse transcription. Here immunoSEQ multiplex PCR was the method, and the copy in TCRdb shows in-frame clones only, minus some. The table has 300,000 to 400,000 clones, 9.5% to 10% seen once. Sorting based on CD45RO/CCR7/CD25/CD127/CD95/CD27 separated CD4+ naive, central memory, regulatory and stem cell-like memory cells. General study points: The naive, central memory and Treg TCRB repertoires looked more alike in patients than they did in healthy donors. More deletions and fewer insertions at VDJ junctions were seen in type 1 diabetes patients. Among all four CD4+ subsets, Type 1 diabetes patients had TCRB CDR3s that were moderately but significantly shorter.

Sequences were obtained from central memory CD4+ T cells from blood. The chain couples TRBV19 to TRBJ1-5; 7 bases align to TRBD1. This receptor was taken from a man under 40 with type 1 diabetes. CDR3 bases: TGTGCCAGTAGTTCGCAGGGGGTCAATCAGCCCCAGCATTTT. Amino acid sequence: CASSSQGVNQPQHF.